Given below is one TCR beta chain in context. The data are from a study of beta chain features in type 1 diabetes. CDR3 length: 17 amino acids. Expressed TCRB transcripts were sequenced because the entire RNA isolate underwent reverse transcription. Sequencing was performed with immunoSEQ multiplex PCR; in TCRdb, only in-frame clones are kept and a portion is missing. The sample lists hundreds of thousands of clones; approximately 30% were seen once. Specimen: naive CD4+ T cells from blood. The TCR originated in a man between 18 and 35 years old in good health. This chain connects TRBV21-1 to TRBJ2-5. TRBV21-1 is noted as a pseudogene. CDR3 coding DNA: TGTGCCAGCAGCAAAATGGGACCTAGACAAGACCAAGAGACCCAGTACTTC. It codes for CASSKMGPRQDQETQYF.